A selection of T cell receptor beta chains follows, all from one sample in a study of T cell responses to AZD1222 COVID-19 vaccine. Here immunoSEQ multiplex PCR was the method, and the copy in TCRdb shows in-frame clones only, minus some. The sample yields 150,000 to 200,000 clones, 80% to 95% seen once. This specimen was peripheral blood, taken on day 0 of AZD1222 vaccination. These receptors all come from an adult in good health. The CDR3 runs from the conserved cysteine through the conserved F or W. The order of the fields is J gene, D gene, clone size, V gene, CDR3 protein, CDR3 DNA. A D gene is named only where the DNA matches it firmly. Clone size is given for some rows only: seen once, a few or many times, or a class if the clone is expanded.

J gene: TRBJ2-3
D gene: NA
clone size: NA
V gene: TRBV2
CDR3 protein: CASEGTKRVSTDTQYF
CDR3 DNA: TGTGCCAGTGAGGGGACCAAGCGGGTGAGCACAGATACGCAGTATTTT

J gene: TRBJ2-2
D gene: NA
clone size: NA
V gene: TRBV7-9
CDR3 protein: CASTPFSGNTGELFF
CDR3 DNA: TGTGCCAGCACCCCCTTTTCAGGGAACACCGGGGAGCTGTTTTTT

J gene: TRBJ2-7
D gene: TRBD2
clone size: once
V gene: TRBV27
CDR3 protein: CASRGGVDEQYF
CDR3 DNA: TGTGCCAGCCGGGGAGGGGTGGACGAGCAGTACTTC

J gene: TRBJ2-3
D gene: NA
clone size: NA
V gene: TRBV6-6
CDR3 protein: CASSYSSVTQYF
CDR3 DNA: TGTGCCAGCAGTTACTCGAGCGTTACGCAGTATTTT

J gene: TRBJ1-3
D gene: NA
clone size: NA
V gene: TRBV18
CDR3 protein: CASSPPGRTGNTIYF
CDR3 DNA: TGTGCCAGCTCACCACCAGGGAGGACTGGAAACACCATATATTTT

J gene: TRBJ1-1
D gene: TRBD1
clone size: NA
V gene: TRBV28
CDR3 protein: CASRTGPLNTEAFF
CDR3 DNA: TGTGCCAGCAGGACAGGGCCATTGAACACTGAAGCTTTCTTT

J gene: TRBJ1-2
D gene: TRBD1
clone size: NA
V gene: TRBV29-1
CDR3 protein: CSVEGDRGFGYTF
CDR3 DNA: TGCAGCGTTGAAGGAGACAGGGGTTTCGGCTACACCTTC

J gene: TRBJ1-1
D gene: TRBD1
clone size: once
V gene: TRBV18
CDR3 protein: CASSQERTGRGAFF
CDR3 DNA: TGTGCCAGCTCCCAAGAGAGGACAGGCCGCGGAGCTTTCTTT

J gene: TRBJ1-2
D gene: NA
clone size: once
V gene: TRBV27
CDR3 protein: CASSTRPIRGSKGGYTF
CDR3 DNA: TGTGCCAGCAGTACCAGACCCATCAGAGGGTCAAAGGGTGGCTACACCTTC

J gene: TRBJ1-4
D gene: NA
clone size: NA
V gene: TRBV5-1
CDR3 protein: CASSLEGGPTEKLFF
CDR3 DNA: TGCGCCAGCAGCTTGGAGGGGGGGCCGACTGAAAAACTGTTTTTT

J gene: TRBJ2-1
D gene: TRBD1
clone size: NA
V gene: TRBV5-1
CDR3 protein: CASSPRLTGGEGEQFF
CDR3 DNA: TGCGCCAGCAGCCCCAGACTTACAGGGGGCGAGGGGGAGCAGTTCTTC

J gene: TRBJ1-1
D gene: NA
clone size: NA
V gene: TRBV7-9
CDR3 protein: CASSEQTDLNTEAFF
CDR3 DNA: TGTGCCAGCAGTGAACAGACAGACCTTAACACTGAAGCTTTCTTT

J gene: TRBJ1-2
D gene: NA
clone size: NA
V gene: TRBV21-1
CDR3 protein: CASSKDGTGHGYTF
CDR3 DNA: TGTGCCAGCAGCAAAGACGGGACAGGCCATGGCTACACCTTC

J gene: TRBJ2-5
D gene: TRBD1
clone size: NA
V gene: TRBV6-6
CDR3 protein: CASSFGTGQETQYF
CDR3 DNA: TGTGCCAGCAGCTTCGGGACAGGGCAAGAGACCCAGTACTTC

J gene: TRBJ1-4
D gene: NA
clone size: NA
V gene: TRBV28
CDR3 protein: CASSFPQDDEKLFF
CDR3 DNA: TGTGCCAGCAGTTTCCCCCAAGATGATGAAAAACTGTTTTTT

J gene: TRBJ1-2
D gene: NA
clone size: NA
V gene: TRBV12-3/TRBV12-4
CDR3 protein: CASSPGKGGGYTF
CDR3 DNA: TGTGCCAGCAGTCCGGGTAAGGGGGGTGGCTACACCTTC

J gene: TRBJ1-1
D gene: NA
clone size: NA
V gene: TRBV6-8
CDR3 protein: CASSSIATEAFF
CDR3 DNA: TGTGCCAGCAGCAGTATAGCCACTGAAGCTTTCTTT

J gene: TRBJ2-1
D gene: NA
clone size: NA
V gene: TRBV27
CDR3 protein: CASSFLPRDEQFF
CDR3 DNA: TGTGCCAGCAGTTTTCTTCCGAGAGATGAGCAGTTCTTC

J gene: TRBJ1-2
D gene: NA
clone size: NA
V gene: TRBV28
CDR3 protein: CASRTGTSVYGYTF
CDR3 DNA: TGTGCCAGCAGGACCGGGACGTCGGTCTATGGCTACACCTTC

J gene: TRBJ2-7
D gene: NA
clone size: NA
V gene: TRBV30
CDR3 protein: CAWSKQYEQYF
CDR3 DNA: TGTGCCTGGAGTAAACAGTACGAGCAGTACTTC

J gene: TRBJ2-7
D gene: NA
clone size: NA
V gene: TRBV23-1
CDR3 protein: CASSHHGQSYEQYF
CDR3 DNA: TGCGCCAGCAGTCACCACGGACAGTCCTACGAGCAGTACTTC

J gene: TRBJ2-7
D gene: TRBD1
clone size: NA
V gene: TRBV12-3/TRBV12-4
CDR3 protein: CASSWTGNYEQYF
CDR3 DNA: TGTGCCAGCAGCTGGACAGGGAACTACGAGCAGTACTTC

J gene: TRBJ2-7
D gene: NA
clone size: NA
V gene: TRBV27
CDR3 protein: CASSLAGGPYEQYF
CDR3 DNA: TGTGCCAGCAGTTTAGCCGGGGGTCCGTATGAGCAGTACTTC

J gene: TRBJ2-1
D gene: NA
clone size: NA
V gene: TRBV29-1
CDR3 protein: CSVPWALAYNEQFF
CDR3 DNA: TGCAGCGTCCCGTGGGCCCTAGCCTACAATGAGCAGTTCTTC

J gene: TRBJ1-2
D gene: NA
clone size: NA
V gene: TRBV1
CDR3 protein: CTSSQVRGYTF
CDR3 DNA: TGCACCAGCAGCCAAGTACGTGGCTACACCTTC

J gene: TRBJ2-5
D gene: TRBD2
clone size: NA
V gene: TRBV7-8
CDR3 protein: CASSSYSGRAGETQYF
CDR3 DNA: TGTGCCAGCAGCTCATATAGCGGGAGGGCGGGAGAGACCCAGTACTTC

J gene: TRBJ1-3
D gene: NA
clone size: NA
V gene: TRBV4-1
CDR3 protein: CASSQDRRFSGNTIYF
CDR3 DNA: TGCGCCAGCAGCCAAGATCGAAGGTTTTCTGGAAACACCATATATTTT

J gene: TRBJ1-2
D gene: NA
clone size: NA
V gene: TRBV2
CDR3 protein: CASSWDIQANYGYTF
CDR3 DNA: TGTGCCAGCAGTTGGGACATCCAAGCGAACTATGGCTACACCTTC

J gene: TRBJ2-3
D gene: NA
clone size: NA
V gene: TRBV11-2
CDR3 protein: CASSLTGDTQYF
CDR3 DNA: TGTGCCAGCAGCTTAACGGGAGATACGCAGTATTTT

J gene: TRBJ2-1
D gene: TRBD2
clone size: NA
V gene: TRBV4-2
CDR3 protein: CASSPTTSRAVNEQFF
CDR3 DNA: TGTGCCAGCAGCCCAACGACTAGCCGGGCTGTCAATGAGCAGTTCTTC

J gene: TRBJ2-4
D gene: NA
clone size: NA
V gene: TRBV6-1
CDR3 protein: CASSEAQAGAKNIQYF
CDR3 DNA: TGTGCCAGCAGTGAAGCTCAAGCGGGAGCCAAAAACATTCAGTACTTC

J gene: TRBJ1-5
D gene: NA
clone size: NA
V gene: TRBV18
CDR3 protein: CASSPEEGNPQPQHF
CDR3 DNA: TGTGCCAGCTCACCCGAAGAGGGGAACCCCCAGCCCCAGCATTTT